This entry features one TCR beta chain sequence. In the source study's methods: Cell counts per sample came from amplifying reference gene primers. Produced via immunoSEQ multiplex PCR; TCRdb's table is partial and in-frame only. Clone size and V and J calls were adopted from that table, with D and trimming inferred from the DNA. The top ten hold 2% to 2.5% of the sample, which has a few hundred thousand clones, approximately 90% seen once. This entry is derived from a study of blood T cell repertoires in COVID-19. As for the study in general: Material from acute and convalescent COVID-19 was sourced from the United States, Italy and Spain. From T cells, B-cell-depleted T cells, or PBMCs came the material, which was cDNA or gDNA.

Sequenced material: peripheral blood. This TCR came from a man younger than 45 who had recovered from COVID-19.

The CDR3 DNA is TGTGCCAGCATCAGGTCCCCAGGGGACGAGTCCCTCCACTTT. Residues: CASIRSPGDESLHF. V and J are TRBV4-2 and TRBJ1-6; D is perhaps TRBD1 (6 bases). CDR3 length: 14 amino acids. From germline, CDR1 is LGHNA and CDR2 YNFKEQ. V was cut by 7 bases and J by 14 bases, with 21 bases left in between.